This TCR beta chain stems from a study of monozygotic twins with inflammatory bowel disease. With the 5' RACE reads reprocessed, TCRdb shows one record per CDR3 protein and no DNA. The sample totals 120,000 to 150,000 distinct CDR3 sequences. With respect to this clonotype: The antigen is not known.

Study-wide findings and caveats: Support for any single strong IBD-associated signal or clonotype was not found. T cell subtypes were not distinguishable in this analysis.

This TCR was recovered from a human donor with ulcerative colitis or Crohn's disease, or a healthy co-twin of an affected twin (not recorded which). The sequencing sample was made of blood.

CDR3 sequence reads: CASSQGNNYGYTF. This chain links TRBV3-1 with TRBJ1-2. Germline V gene data show CDR1 as LGHDT and CDR2 as YNNKEL (reference sequence). The CDR3 runs 13 residues.